This T cell receptor beta chain was retrieved from a study of control samples from healthy donors and cancer patients. The germline V gene encodes CDR1 MNHEY and CDR2 SMNVEV (reference sequence). The CDR3 length is 14 residues. Trimming stripped 0 bases from V and 9 bases from J, with 11 bases between. Assay used: immunoSEQ multiplex PCR; TCRdb lists only in-frame clones, some missing. Of about 90,000 clones listed, 80% to 95% are singletons. This sequence originates from a woman in her twenties or thirties in good health. The sample consisted of blood. This chain links TRBV27 with TRBJ2-2; D is uncertain. The CDR3 sequence is CASSLSARGRELFF. The CDR3 nucleotides read TGTGCCAGCAGTTTATCGGCTAGAGGCCGGGAGCTGTTTTTT.